The T cell receptor beta chain described here comes from a study of T cell changes during pregnancy in multiple sclerosis. Germline V gives CDR1 MNHNS, CDR2 SASEGT. V gave up 5 bases and J gave up 2 bases, with 11 bases separating them. The length of the CDR3 is 14 residues. Some clones are missing from TCRdb's copy, which holds only in-frame ones; the method was immunoSEQ multiplex PCR. The sample has more than 7,500 clones; over 70% are singletons. This clone was found a few times. The sample was CD8+ T cells from peripheral blood mononuclear cells, taken in the first trimester of pregnancy. The genes are TRBV6-1 and TRBJ2-3; maybe TRBD2 (5 bases). The sequence was obtained from a female donor in good health, enrolled as a control in a pregnancy study. CDR3 sequence (DNA): TGTGCCAGCAGTATTGGACTGACCACAGATACGCAGTATTTT. It encodes CASSIGLTTDTQYF.